The source of this T cell receptor beta chain is a study of CD8 T cells in ankylosing spondylitis. Looked up from germline, CDR1 is SGHRS and CDR2 is YFSETQ. Trimming pared 0 bases from V and 3 bases from J, leaving 10 bases between. This CDR3 is 14 amino acids long. The study, taken as a whole, reports: Significantly higher representation of disease-linked clones was reported for matched ankylosing spondylitis synovial fluid. Clones linked with disease were CD8+ and fairly uncommon in the peripheral blood.

This clonotype appeared a few times. The antigen is unknown. TCRdb reprocessed the 5' RACE reads with MiXCR, giving one entry per CDR3 protein. The sample lists about 250,000 distinct CDR3 sequences, 32% occurring once. The TCR originated in a male donor with ankylosing spondylitis or in good health (not recorded which). This chain joins TRBV5-1 and TRBJ2-7; D tentatively fits TRBD1 or TRBD2 (5 bases each). The sample was blood, either unsorted or a sorted T cell fraction (not recorded which). The chain's CDR3 is CASSLGGNYYEQYF. The CDR3 DNA reads as TGCGCCAGCAGCTTGGGGGGGAATTACTACGAGCAGTACTTC.